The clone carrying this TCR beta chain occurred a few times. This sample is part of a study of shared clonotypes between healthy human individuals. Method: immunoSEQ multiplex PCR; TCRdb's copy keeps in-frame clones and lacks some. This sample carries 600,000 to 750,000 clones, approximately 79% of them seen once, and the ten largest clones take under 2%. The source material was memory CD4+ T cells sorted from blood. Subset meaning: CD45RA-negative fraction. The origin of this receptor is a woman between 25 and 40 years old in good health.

The CDR3 region is CASSLRGLNHNEQFF. The CDR3 bases are TGTGCCAGCTCCCTCCGGGGGCTCAATCACAATGAGCAGTTCTTC. The chain joins TRBV18 to TRBJ2-1; the D call may be TRBD1 or TRBD2 (6 bases each). CDR3 length: 15 amino acids. V lost 6 bases and J 5 bases, leaving 17 bases between the germline ends. Germline CDR1 reads KGHSH; CDR2 reads LQKENI.